This T cell receptor beta chain was identified in a study of shared clonotypes between healthy human individuals. Study in general: Donor composition was a couple of women and a few men, aged 18 to 49.

The data were produced by immunoSEQ multiplex PCR, yet TCRdb's version contains in-frame clones alone and is incomplete. The sample has fewer than 2.5 million clones; roughly 93% are singletons. The study enrolled healthy HIV-negative adults without recent acute infections or vaccinations as donors. Caucasian adults residing in Nashville, Tennessee made up all the donors. CD4+ cells yielded CD45RA+ naive and CD45RA-negative memory subsets. This CDR3 is 16 amino acids long. Germline values: CDR1 SGHDT, CDR2 YYEEEE. Unmatched junction bases numbered 10, after V lost 0 bases and J lost 7 bases. This sequence was found in a man younger than 30 in good health. Some clones in this sample may be carry-over from other donors' samples. Sample: naive CD4+ T cells from PBMCs. The subset was: CD45RA+ positively selected. The chain employs TRBV5-6 and TRBJ2-5; 9 bases align to TRBD2. CDR3 sequence: CASSLASGRPVVTQYF. CDR3 DNA: TGTGCCAGCAGCTTGGCCAGCGGGAGGCCCGTAGTGACCCAGTACTTC.